Detailed here is one TCR beta chain. The sample comes from a study of blood T cell repertoires in COVID-19. Background on the study: COVID-19 samples, acute and convalescent, were from the United States, Italy and Spain. Nucleic acid was either cDNA or gDNA, and it came from T cells, B-cell-depleted T cells, or PBMCs.

The V gene end was trimmed by 7 bases and the J gene end by 8 bases; junction bases not matched to a gene: 7. The CDR3 sequence is 13 residues long. Germline CDR1 and CDR2: MNHEY and SVGAGI. Original handling: Estimated nucleated cell counts came from reference gene primer amplification. Only in-frame clones appear in the TCRdb table, and some are missing; sequencing was by immunoSEQ multiplex PCR. From that table come the V and J calls and clone size; the DNA was used to work out D and trimming. The sample lists some 200,000 clones; around 80% were seen once. The genes are TRBV6-5 and TRBJ2-1; 8 positions match TRBD2. This TCR was recovered from a woman aged 70 to 79 with acute or convalescent COVID-19. The specimen was peripheral blood. The CDR3: CASKSGSGDEQFF. CDR3 in DNA: TGTGCCAGCAAAAGCGGGAGTGGGGATGAGCAGTTCTTC.